This T cell receptor (beta chain) was obtained from a study of OX40 agonist ivuxolimab in advanced cancers. Findings of the study overall: In the 0.1 to 3.0 mg/kg range, CD4+ and CD8+ blood T cells had expanded clonally by week 6.

Generated by immunoSEQ multiplex PCR, the TCRdb table keeps only in-frame clones and is missing some. The table has approximately 96,000 clones, 90% seen once. Of note for this clone: The antigen is unknown.

V was pared by 1 base and J by 4 bases, with 11 bases between. The CDR3 consists of 15 residues. Germline assignment: CDR1 SGHRS and CDR2 YFSETQ. The input for sequencing was CD4+ or CD8+ T cells sorted from blood, taken in a trial of the OX40 agonist ivuxolimab. V is TRBV5-1 and J is TRBJ2-2; tentatively, D is TRBD1 (5 bases). The TCR originated in an adult with an advanced solid tumor such as melanoma, head and neck, liver or kidney cancer. CDR3 in DNA: TGCGCCAGCAGCTTGAGATGGGGCAGCACCGGGGAGCTGTTTTTT. It is translated as CASSLRWGSTGELFF. Combining the CDR3 with reference TRBV5-1 and TRBJ2-2 gives the whole variable domain KAGVTQTPRYLIKTRGQQVTLSCSPISGHRSVSWYQQTPGQGLQFLFEYFSETQRNKGNFPGRFSGRQFSNSRSEMNVSTLELGDSALYLCASSLRWGSTGELFFGEGSRLTVL.